The T cell receptor (beta chain) described here comes from a study of shared clonotypes between healthy human individuals. At the level of the study: The people who gave samples were two women and a few men aged 18 to 49. Three plates each covered CD4 naive and memory; CD8 naive two, CD8 memory one.

Study observations and caveats: Clonotype sharing across donors was expected to vary with sequencing depth.

The protocol was immunoSEQ multiplex PCR, while the TCRdb copy is restricted to in-frame clones and leaves out a portion. Here the sample spans about 300,000 clones, around 67% being singletons. Worth noting for this clone: The antigen remains undetermined.

The CDR3 contains 14 residues. V was clipped by 1 base and J by 4 bases, with 7 bases between them. Per germline, CDR1 SNHLY and CDR2 FYNNEI. The gene calls are TRBV2 and TRBJ2-2; no firm D call. The TCR originated in a man aged 30 to 45 in good health. Sequences were obtained from memory CD4+ T cells sorted from blood. Indicated subset: CD45RA-negative fraction. The CDR3 DNA sequence: TGTGCCAGCAGTGAAGTAGTTTCCACCGGGGAGCTGTTTTTT. It is translated as CASSEVVSTGELFF.